This T cell receptor beta chain was sequenced in a study of neurological immune-mediated disorders. The CDR3 extends over 13 amino acids. V was shortened by 3 bases and J by 0 bases, with 6 bases between the two germline ends. Germline-derived CDR1 and CDR2 are DFQATT and SNEGSKA (reference sequence). This clonotype is termed medium-sized (0.01 to 0.1%). As for the cDNA, it was generated by 5'RACE with 10-nucleotide random UMIs. TCRdb fed the 5' RACE reads into MiXCR, producing one record per CDR3 protein. The sample lists tens of thousands of distinct CDR3 sequences, 3% to 3.5% occurring once. Sequencing input: PBMCs. V gene TRBV20-1 combines with J gene TRBJ1-3; D unresolved. This TCR came from a woman under 40 with multiple sclerosis. CDR3 sequence: CSARAGSGNTIYF. CDR3 nucleotide sequence: TGCAGTGCTAGGGCGGGCTCTGGAAACACCATATATTTT.